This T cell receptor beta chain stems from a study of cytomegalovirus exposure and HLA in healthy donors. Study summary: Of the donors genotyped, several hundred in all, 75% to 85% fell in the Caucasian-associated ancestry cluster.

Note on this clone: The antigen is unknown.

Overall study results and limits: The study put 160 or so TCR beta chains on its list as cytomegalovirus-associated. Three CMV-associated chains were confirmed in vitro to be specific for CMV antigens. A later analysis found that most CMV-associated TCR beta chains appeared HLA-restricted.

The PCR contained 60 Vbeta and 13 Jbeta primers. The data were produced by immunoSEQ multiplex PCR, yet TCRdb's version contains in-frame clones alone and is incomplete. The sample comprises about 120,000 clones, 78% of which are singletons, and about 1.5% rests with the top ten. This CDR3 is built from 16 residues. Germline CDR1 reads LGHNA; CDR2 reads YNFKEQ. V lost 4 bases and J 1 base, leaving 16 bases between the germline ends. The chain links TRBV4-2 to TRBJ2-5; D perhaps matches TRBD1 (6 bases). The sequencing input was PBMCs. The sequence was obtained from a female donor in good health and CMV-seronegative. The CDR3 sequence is CASSPRGVAVQETQYF. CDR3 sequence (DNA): TGTGCCAGCAGCCCCAGGGGAGTGGCGGTCCAAGAGACCCAGTACTTC.